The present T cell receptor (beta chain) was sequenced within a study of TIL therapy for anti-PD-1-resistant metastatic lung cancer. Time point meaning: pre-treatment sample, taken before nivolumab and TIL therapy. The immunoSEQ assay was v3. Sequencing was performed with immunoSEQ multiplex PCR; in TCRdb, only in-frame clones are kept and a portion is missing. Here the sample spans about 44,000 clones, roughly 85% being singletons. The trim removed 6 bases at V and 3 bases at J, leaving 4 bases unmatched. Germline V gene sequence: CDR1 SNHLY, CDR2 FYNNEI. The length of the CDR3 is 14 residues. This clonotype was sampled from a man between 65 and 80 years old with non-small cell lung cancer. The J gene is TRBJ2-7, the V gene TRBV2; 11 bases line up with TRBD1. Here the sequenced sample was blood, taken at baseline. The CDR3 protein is CASSVGTGGYEQYF. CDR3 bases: TGTGCCAGCAGCGTCGGGACAGGGGGCTACGAGCAGTACTTC.